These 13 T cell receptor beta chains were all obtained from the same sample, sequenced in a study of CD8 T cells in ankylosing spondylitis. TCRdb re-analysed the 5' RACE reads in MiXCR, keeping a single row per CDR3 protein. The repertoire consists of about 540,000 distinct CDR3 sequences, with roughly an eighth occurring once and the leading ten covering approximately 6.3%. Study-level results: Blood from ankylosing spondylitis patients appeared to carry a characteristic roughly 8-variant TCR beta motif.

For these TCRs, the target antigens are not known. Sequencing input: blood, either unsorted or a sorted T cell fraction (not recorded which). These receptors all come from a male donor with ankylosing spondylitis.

CDR3 in amino acids: CASSGQRNYGYTF. The CDR3 DNA is TGTGCCAGCAGCGGTCAGCGTAACTATGGCTACACCTTC. V is TRBV2 and J is TRBJ1-2, with unresolved D. V was clipped by 6 bases and J by 1 base, with 9 bases between them. CDR3 length: 13 amino acids. Germline lookup yields CDR1 SNHLY and CDR2 FYNNEI.

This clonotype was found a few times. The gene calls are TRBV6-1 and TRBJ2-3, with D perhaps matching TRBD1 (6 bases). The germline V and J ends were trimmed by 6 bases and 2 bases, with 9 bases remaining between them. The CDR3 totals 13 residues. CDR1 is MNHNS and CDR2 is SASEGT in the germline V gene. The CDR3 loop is CASRQGPTDTQYF. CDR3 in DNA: TGTGCCAGCAGACAGGGTCCCACAGATACGCAGTATTTT.

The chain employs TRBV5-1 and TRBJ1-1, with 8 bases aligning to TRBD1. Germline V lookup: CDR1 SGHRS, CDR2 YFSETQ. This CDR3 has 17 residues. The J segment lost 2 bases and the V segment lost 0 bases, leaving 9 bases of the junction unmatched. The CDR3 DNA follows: TGCGCCAGCAGCTTGGTTCGGGACAGGTCAGGAAACACTGAAGCTTTCTTT. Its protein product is CASSLVRDRSGNTEAFF.

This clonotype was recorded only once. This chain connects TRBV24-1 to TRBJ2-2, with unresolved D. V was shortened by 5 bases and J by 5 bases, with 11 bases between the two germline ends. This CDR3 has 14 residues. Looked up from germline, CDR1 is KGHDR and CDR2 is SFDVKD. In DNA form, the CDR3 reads TGTGCCACCAGTGCCCACCAAGAGACCGGGGAGCTGTTTTTT. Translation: CATSAHQETGELFF.

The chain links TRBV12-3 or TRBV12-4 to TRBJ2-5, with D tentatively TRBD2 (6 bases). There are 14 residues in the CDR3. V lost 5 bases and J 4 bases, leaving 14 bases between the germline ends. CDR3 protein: CASSKGPGVETQYF. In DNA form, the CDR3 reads TGTGCCAGCAGTAAGGGGCCGGGAGTAGAGACCCAGTACTTC.

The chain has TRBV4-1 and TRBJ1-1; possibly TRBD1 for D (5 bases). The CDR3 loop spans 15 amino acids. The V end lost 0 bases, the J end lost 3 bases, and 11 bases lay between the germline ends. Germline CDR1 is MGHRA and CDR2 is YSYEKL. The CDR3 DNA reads TGCGCCAGCAGCCAAGATCCAGGGAGGGACACTGAAGCTTTCTTT. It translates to CASSQDPGRDTEAFF.

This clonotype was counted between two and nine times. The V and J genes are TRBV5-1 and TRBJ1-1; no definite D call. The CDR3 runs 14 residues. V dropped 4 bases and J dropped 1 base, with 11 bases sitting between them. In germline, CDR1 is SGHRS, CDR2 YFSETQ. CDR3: CASSLDGANTEAFF. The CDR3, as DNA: TGCGCCAGCAGCCTGGACGGTGCGAACACTGAAGCTTTCTTT.

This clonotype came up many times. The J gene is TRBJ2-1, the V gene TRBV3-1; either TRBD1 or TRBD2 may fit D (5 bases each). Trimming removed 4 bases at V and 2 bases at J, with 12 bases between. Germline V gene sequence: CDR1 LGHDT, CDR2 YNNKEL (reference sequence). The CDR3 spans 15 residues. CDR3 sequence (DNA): TGTGCCAGCAGCCCAGGGACCAGTACCTACAATGAGCAGTTCTTC. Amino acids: CASSPGTSTYNEQFF.

The CDR3 spells CASSPSGSQVDTQYF. The CDR3 nucleotides are TGTGCCAGCAGCCCTAGCGGGAGTCAGGTGGATACGCAGTATTTT. The chain links TRBV7-7 to TRBJ2-3; 10 nucleotides align to TRBD2. There are 15 residues in the CDR3. The V segment lost 5 bases and the J segment 6 bases; nucleotides outside the gene matches: 8. Germline V gene lookup returns CDR1 SSHAT and CDR2 FNYEAQ (reference sequence).

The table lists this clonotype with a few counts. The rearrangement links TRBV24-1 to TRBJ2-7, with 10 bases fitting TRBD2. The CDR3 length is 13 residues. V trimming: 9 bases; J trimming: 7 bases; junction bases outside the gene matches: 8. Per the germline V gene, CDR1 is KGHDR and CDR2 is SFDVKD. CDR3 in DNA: TGTGCCACCGCTTCTAGCGGGAGTTCTGAGCAGTACTTC. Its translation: CATASSGSSEQYF.

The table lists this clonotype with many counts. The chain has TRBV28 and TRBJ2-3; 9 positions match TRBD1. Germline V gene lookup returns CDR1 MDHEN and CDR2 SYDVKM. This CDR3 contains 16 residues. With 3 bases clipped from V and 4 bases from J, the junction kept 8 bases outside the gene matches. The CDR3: CASSLIQGAEADTQYF. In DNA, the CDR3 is TGTGCCAGCAGTTTGATACAGGGGGCTGAGGCAGATACGCAGTATTTT.

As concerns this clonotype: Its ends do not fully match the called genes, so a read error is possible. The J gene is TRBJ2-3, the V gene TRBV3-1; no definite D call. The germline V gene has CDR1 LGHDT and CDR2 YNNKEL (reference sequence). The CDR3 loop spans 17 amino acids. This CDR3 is CACSQDRWGSGTDTQYF. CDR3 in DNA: TGTGCCTGCAGCCAAGATCGGTGGGGAAGCGGCACAGATACGCAGTATTTT.

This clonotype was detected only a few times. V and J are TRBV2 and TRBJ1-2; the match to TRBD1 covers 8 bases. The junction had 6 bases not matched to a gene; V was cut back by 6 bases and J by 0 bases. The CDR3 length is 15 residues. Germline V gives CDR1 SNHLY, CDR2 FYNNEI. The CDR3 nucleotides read TGTGCCAGCAGCCCGGGACAGGCTACTAACTATGGCTACACCTTC. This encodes CASSPGQATNYGYTF.